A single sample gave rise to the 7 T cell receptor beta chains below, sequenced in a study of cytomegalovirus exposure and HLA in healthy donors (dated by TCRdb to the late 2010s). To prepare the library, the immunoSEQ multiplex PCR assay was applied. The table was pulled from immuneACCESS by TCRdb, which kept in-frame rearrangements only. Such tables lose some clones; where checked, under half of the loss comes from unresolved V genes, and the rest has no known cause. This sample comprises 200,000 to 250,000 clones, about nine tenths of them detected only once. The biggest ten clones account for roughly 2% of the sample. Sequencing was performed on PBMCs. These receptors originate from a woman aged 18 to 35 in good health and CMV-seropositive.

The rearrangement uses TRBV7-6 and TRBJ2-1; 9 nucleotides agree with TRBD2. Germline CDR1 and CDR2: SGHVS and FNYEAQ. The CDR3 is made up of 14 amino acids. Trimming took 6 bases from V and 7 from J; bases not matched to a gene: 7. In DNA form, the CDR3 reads TGTGCCAGCAGTTCTATAGCGGGAGTAAATGAGCAGTTCTTC. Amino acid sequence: CASSSIAGVNEQFF.

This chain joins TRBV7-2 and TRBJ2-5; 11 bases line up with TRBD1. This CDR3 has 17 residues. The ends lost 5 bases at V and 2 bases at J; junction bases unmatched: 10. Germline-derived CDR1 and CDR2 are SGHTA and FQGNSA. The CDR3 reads CASSISGTGGPQETQYF. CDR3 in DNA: TGTGCCAGCAGCATCTCCGGGACAGGGGGGCCTCAAGAGACCCAGTACTTC.

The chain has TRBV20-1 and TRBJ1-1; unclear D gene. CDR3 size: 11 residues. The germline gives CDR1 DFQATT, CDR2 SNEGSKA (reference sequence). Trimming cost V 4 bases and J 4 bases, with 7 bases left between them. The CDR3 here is CSAIRGTEAFF. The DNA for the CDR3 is TGCAGTGCTATCCGGGGCACTGAAGCTTTCTTT.

The CDR3 DNA is TGTGCCAGCAGCTTAGGAGGGCTCAACAACCCCTATGGCTACACCTTC. This encodes CASSLGGLNNPYGYTF. The V call is TRBV11-2, the J call TRBJ1-2; D remains unclear. Germline loops: CDR1 SGHAT, CDR2 FQNNGV. This CDR3 spans 16 amino acids. Trimming removed 1 base at V and 4 bases at J, with 16 bases between. The full variable domain, with the rest looked up from reference TRBV11-2 and TRBJ1-2, is EAGVAQSPRYKIIEKRQSVAFWCNPISGHATLYWYQQILGQGPKLLIQFQNNGVVDDSQLPKDRFSAERLKGVDSTLKIQPAKLEDSAVYLCASSLGGLNNPYGYTFGSGTRLTVV.

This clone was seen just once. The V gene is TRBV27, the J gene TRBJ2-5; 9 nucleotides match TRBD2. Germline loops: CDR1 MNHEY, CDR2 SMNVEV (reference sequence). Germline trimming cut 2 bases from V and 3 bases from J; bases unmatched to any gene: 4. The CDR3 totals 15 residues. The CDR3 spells CASSLLAGSEETQYF. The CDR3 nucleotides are TGTGCCAGCAGTTTACTAGCGGGATCCGAAGAGACCCAGTACTTC.

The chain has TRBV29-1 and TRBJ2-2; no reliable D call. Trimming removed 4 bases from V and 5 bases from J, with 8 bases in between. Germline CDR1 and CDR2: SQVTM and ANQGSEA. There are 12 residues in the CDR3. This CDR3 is CSVVGMTGELFF. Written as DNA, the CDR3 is TGCAGCGTTGTCGGTATGACCGGGGAGCTGTTTTTT.

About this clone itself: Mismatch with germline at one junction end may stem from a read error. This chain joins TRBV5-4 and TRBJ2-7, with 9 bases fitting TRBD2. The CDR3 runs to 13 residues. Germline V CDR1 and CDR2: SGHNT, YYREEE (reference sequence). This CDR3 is CASSSLGLVAGDF. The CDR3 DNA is TGTGCCAGCAGCTCGTTGGGGTTGGTAGCGGGAGACTTC. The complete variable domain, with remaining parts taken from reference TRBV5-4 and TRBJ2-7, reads ETGVTQSPTHLIKTRGQQVTLRCSSQSGHNTVSWYQQALGQGPQFIFQYYREEENGRGNFPPRFSGLQFPNYSSELNVNALELDDSALYLCASSSLGLVAGDFGPGTRLTVT.